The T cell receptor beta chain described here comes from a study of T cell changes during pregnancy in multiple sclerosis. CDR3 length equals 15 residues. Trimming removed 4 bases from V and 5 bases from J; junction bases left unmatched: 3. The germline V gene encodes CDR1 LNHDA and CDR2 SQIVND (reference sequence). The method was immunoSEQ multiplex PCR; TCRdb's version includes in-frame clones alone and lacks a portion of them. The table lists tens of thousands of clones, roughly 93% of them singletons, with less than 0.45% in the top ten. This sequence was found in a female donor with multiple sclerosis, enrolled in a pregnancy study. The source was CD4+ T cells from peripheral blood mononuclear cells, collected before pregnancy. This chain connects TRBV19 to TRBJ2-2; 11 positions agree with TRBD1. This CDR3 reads CASSRGQGVTGELFF. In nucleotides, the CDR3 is TGTGCCAGTAGTAGGGGACAGGGGGTGACCGGGGAGCTGTTTTTT.